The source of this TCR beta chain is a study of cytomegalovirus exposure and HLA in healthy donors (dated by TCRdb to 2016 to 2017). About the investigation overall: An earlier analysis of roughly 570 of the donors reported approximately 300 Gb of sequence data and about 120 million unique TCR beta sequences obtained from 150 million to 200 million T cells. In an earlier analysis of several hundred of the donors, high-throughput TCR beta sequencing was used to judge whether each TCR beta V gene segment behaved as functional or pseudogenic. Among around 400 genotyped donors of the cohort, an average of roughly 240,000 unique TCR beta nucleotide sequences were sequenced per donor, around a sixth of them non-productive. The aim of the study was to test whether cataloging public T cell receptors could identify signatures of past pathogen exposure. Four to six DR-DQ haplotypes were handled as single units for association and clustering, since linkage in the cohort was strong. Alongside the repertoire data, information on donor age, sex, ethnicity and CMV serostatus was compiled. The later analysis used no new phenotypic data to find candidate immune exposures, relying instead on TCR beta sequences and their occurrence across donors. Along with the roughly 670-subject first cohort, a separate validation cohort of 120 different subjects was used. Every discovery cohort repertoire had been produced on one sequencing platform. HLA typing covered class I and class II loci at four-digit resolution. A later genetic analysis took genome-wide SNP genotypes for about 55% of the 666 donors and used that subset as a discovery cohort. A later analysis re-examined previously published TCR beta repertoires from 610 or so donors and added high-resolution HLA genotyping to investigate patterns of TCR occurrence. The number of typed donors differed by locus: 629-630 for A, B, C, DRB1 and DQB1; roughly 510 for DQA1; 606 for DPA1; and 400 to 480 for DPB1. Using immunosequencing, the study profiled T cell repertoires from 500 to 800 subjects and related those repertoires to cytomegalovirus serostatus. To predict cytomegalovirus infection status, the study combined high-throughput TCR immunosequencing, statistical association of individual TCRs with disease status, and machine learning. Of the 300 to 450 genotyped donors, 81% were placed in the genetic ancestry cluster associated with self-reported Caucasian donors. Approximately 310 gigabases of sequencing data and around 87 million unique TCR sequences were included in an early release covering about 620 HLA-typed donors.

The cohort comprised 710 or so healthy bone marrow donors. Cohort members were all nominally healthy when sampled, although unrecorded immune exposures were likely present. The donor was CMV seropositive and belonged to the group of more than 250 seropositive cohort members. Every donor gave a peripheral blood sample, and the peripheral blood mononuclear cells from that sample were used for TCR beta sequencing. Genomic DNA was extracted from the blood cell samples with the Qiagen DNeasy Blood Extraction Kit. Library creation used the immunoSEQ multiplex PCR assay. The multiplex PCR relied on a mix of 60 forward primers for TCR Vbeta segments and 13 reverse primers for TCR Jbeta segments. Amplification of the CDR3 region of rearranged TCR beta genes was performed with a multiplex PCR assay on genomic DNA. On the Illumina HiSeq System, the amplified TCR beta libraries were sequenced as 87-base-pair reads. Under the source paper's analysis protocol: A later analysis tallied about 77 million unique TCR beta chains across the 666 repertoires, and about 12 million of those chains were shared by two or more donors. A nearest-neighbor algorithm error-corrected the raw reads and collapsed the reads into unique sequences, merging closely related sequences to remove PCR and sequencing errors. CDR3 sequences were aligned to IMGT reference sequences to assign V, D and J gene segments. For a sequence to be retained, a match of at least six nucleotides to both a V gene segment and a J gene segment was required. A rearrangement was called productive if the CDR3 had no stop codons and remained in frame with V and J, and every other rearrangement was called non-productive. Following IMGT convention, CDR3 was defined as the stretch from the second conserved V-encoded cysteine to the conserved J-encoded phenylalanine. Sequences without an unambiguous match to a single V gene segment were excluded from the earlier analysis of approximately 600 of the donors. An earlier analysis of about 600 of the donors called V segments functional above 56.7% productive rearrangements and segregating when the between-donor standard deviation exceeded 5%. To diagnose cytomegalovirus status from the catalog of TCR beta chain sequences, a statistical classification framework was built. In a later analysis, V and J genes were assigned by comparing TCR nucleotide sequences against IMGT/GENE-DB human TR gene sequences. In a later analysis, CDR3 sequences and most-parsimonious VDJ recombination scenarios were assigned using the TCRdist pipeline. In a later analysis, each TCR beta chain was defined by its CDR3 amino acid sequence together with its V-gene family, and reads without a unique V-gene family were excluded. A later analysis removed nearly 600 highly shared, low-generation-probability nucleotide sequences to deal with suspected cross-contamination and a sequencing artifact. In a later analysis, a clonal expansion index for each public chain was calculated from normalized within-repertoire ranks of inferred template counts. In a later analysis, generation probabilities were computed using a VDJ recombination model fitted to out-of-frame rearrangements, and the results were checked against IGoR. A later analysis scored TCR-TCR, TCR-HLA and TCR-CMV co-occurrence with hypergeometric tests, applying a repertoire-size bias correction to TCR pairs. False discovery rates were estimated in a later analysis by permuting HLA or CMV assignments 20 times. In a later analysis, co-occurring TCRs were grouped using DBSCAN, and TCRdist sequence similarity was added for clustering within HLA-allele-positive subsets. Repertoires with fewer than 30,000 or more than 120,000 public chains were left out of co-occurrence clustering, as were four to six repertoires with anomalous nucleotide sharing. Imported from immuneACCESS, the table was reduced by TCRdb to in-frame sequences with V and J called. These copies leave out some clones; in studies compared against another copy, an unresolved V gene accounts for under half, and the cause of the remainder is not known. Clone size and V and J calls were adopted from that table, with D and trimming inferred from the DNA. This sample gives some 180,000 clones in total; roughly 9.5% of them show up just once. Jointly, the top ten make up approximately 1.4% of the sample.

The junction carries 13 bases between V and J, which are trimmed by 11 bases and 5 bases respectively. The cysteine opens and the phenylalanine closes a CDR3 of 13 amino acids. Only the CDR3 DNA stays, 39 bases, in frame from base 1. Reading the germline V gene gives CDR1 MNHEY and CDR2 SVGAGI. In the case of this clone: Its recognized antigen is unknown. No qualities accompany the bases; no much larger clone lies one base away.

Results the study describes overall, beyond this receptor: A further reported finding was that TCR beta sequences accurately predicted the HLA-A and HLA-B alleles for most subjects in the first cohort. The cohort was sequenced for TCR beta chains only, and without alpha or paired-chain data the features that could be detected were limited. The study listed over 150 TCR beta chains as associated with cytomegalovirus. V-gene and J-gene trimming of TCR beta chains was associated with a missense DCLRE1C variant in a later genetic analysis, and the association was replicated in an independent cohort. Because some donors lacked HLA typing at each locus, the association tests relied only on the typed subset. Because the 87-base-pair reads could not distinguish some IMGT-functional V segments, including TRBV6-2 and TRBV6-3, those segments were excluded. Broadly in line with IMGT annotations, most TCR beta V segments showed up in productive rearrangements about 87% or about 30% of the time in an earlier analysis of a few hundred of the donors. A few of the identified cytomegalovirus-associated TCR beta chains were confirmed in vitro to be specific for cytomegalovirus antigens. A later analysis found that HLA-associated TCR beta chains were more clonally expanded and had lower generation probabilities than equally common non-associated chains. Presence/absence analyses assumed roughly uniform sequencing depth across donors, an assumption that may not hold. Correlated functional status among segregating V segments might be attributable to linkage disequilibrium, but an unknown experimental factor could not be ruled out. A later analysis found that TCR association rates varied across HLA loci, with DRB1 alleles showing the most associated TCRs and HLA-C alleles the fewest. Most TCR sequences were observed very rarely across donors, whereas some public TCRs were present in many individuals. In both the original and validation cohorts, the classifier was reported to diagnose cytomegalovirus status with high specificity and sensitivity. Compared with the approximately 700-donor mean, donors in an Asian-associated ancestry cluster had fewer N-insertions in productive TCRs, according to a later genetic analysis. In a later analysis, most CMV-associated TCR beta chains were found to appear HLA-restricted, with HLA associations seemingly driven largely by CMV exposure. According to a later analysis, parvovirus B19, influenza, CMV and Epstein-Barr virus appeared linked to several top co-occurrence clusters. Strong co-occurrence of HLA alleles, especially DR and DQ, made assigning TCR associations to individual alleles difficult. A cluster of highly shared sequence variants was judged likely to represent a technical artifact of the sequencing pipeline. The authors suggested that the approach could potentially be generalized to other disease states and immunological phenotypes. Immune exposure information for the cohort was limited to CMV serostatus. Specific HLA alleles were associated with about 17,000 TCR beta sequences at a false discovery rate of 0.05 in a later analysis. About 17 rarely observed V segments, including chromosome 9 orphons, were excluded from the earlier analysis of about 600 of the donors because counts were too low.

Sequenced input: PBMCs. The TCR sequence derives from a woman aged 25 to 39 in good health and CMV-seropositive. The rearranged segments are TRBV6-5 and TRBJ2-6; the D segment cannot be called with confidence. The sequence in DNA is TGTGCCGCCTCCCGGTCGTGGGCCAACGTCCTGACTTTC. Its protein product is CAASRSWANVLTF.